Sequencing of this T cell receptor (beta chain) was carried out in a study of Ad26.COV2.S vaccination and SARS-CoV-2 variants. Study at large: Donor got 5x10^10 or 1x10^11 viral particles of Ad26.COV2.S.

This clone has more than one count but fewer than ten. V dropped 6 bases and J dropped 2; count of bases not matched to a gene: 5. This CDR3 is 14 amino acids long. CDR1 is MNHNY, CDR2 SVGAGI, per germline (reference sequence). Clones were read by immunoSEQ multiplex PCR, and TCRdb kept only the in-frame ones, dropping some. This sample has around 350,000 clones, with about 88% found just once. Stated treatment: 19 received Ad26.COV2.S at low or high dose, single or two shots; 5 received placebo; per-sample allocation not given. The samples were gathered on day 63 after the first injection of vaccine or placebo.

The rearrangement joins TRBV6-6 to TRBJ2-7; 9 bases line up with TRBD2. The receptor was derived from a person between 18 and 59 years old who received the Ad26.COV2.S COVID-19 vaccine or a placebo. Sequencing used peripheral blood, obtained in a trial of Ad26.COV2.S vaccine versus placebo. This chain's CDR3 is CASRGAGGTYEQYF. DNA of the CDR3: TGTGCCAGCAGGGGAGCGGGAGGAACCTACGAGCAGTACTTC.